Each of the 11 T cell receptor beta chains below was sequenced from the same sample in a study of a mutant IDH1 vaccine in newly diagnosed glioma. Assay used: immunoSEQ multiplex PCR; TCRdb lists only in-frame clones, some missing. The sample includes under 40,000 clones, 70% to 85% seen only once; the top ten take 15%. Antigen specificity for these receptors is unknown. As for time point: week 35, safety follow-up. Every vaccination contained 300 ug of the mutant IDH1 20-mer peptide and was paired with topical imiquimod. The sequences come from PBMCs, collected from a glioma patient whose treatment included an IDH1 peptide vaccine. Every receptor here comes from a man under 40 with glioma.

This clone was seen a handful of times. The V and J genes are TRBV4-2 and TRBJ1-2; the match to TRBD1 covers 9 bases. V was pared by 0 bases and J by 5 bases, with 4 bases of the junction left unmatched. Germline CDR1 LGHNA, CDR2 YNFKEQ. The CDR3 runs 15 residues. CDR3: CASSQDEGQGYGYTF. CDR3 bases: TGTGCCAGCAGCCAAGATGAAGGACAGGGGTATGGCTACACCTTC.

The rearrangement links TRBV4-2 to TRBJ2-2; 7 positions match TRBD2. Germline lookup yields CDR1 LGHNA and CDR2 YNFKEQ. This CDR3 is built from 16 residues. Trimming took 3 bases from V and 0 from J; bases not matched to a gene: 4. The CDR3 protein is CASSQAGAANTGELFF. The CDR3 DNA follows: TGTGCCAGCAGCCAGGCGGGAGCAGCGAACACCGGGGAGCTGTTTTTT.

This CDR3 is CASSPLPYEQYF. The DNA of the CDR3 is TGTGCCAGCTCACCTTTGCCCTACGAGCAGTACTTC. This chain uses TRBV18 with TRBJ2-7; no clear D gene. Trimming took off 3 bases at V and 2 bases at J, with 5 bases between the two ends. The germline CDR1 and CDR2 sequences are KGHSH and LQKENI. The CDR3 extends over 12 amino acids. The whole variable domain, remainder taken from reference TRBV18 and TRBJ2-7, is NAGVMQNPRHLVRRRGQEARLRCSPMKGHSHVYWYRQLPEEGLKFMVYLQKENIIDESGMPKERFSAEFPKEGPSILRIQQVVRGDSAAYFCASSPLPYEQYFGPGTRLTVT.

This clone appeared a single time. An end of the junction differs from the germline gene, which may be a read error. The J gene is TRBJ2-7, the V gene TRBV5-7; 9 nucleotides line up with TRBD2. TRBV5-7 is given ORF status, its function remaining uncertain. This CDR3 is built from 13 residues. The CDR3 nucleotides read TGCCTTGAGCGCGGGAGGGCCTGCTACGAGCAGTACTTC. Translating gives CLERGRACYEQYF.

As regards this clone: The junction does not match germline at one end; this may be a read error. This chain connects TRBV29-1 to TRBJ2-5; perhaps TRBD2 as D (6 bases). This CDR3 is built from 13 residues. Germline CDR1 is SQVTM and CDR2 is ANQGSEA. The DNA of the CDR3 is TGCAGCGTGGAAGGGGACTACCAAGAGACCCAGTACTTC. Translating it yields CSVEGDYQETQYF.

In its sample, this clone was seen once. The chain combines TRBV19 with TRBJ2-5, with D perhaps TRBD1 or TRBD2 (5 bases each). CDR1 and CDR2 (germline): LNHDA, SQIVND (reference sequence). The CDR3 sequence is 14 residues long. The V end lost 4 bases, the J end lost 1 base, and 10 bases lay between the germline ends. CDR3: CASSRWDAQETQYF. The CDR3 bases are TGTGCCAGTAGTAGGTGGGACGCCCAAGAGACCCAGTACTTC.

The chain carries TRBV5-4 and TRBJ2-2; D call uncertain. The CDR3 is 12 amino acids. CDR1 and CDR2 (germline): SGHNT, YYREEE (reference sequence). The V gene lost 0 bases and the J gene lost 6 bases, with 3 bases spanning the gap. Here the CDR3 reads CASSLVSGELFF. The CDR3 DNA reads as TGTGCCAGCAGCTTGGTATCCGGGGAGCTGTTTTTT.

For this clone: One end of the junction varies from germline; a read error may be responsible. The chain recombines TRBV6-4 with TRBJ1-5; D gene unclear. Germline V gene data show CDR1 as MRHNA and CDR2 as SNTAGT. The CDR3 is 13 residues long. This CDR3 reads CASSLGPNRPQHF. For the CDR3, the DNA is TGTGCCAGCAGTCTCGGGCCGAATCGGCCCCAGCATTTT.

This chain uses TRBV5-1 with TRBJ2-7, with 9 nucleotides matching TRBD2. Germline trimming cut 0 bases from V and 7 bases from J; bases unmatched to any gene: 8. Germline V CDR1 and CDR2: SGHRS, YFSETQ. CDR3 length: 15 amino acids. In DNA, the CDR3 is TGCGCCAGCAGCTTGGATGGAGCGGGAGGTTGGGAGCAGTACTTC. Protein: CASSLDGAGGWEQYF.

This chain links TRBV11-3 with TRBJ1-1, with D hard to call. CDR3 length: 13 residues. V lost 0 bases to trimming and J lost 11 bases, with 13 bases between them. Germline lookup yields CDR1 SGHNT and CDR2 YENEEA. CDR3 loop: CASSLDRRQPAFF. The CDR3 DNA is TGTGCCAGCAGCTTAGATCGTCGGCAGCCGGCTTTCTTT.

CDR3 sequence reads: CASSLDMGTDLGNTIYF. The CDR3 DNA is TGTGCCAGCAGCTTAGACATGGGGACAGATCTTGGTAACACCATATATTTT. The chain carries TRBV7-9 and TRBJ1-3; 7 positions match TRBD1. Germline CDR1 is SEHNR and CDR2 is FQNEAQ (reference sequence). The CDR3 loop spans 17 amino acids. Trimming cost V 1 base and J 7 bases; bases outside gene matches: 13.